This TCR beta chain was observed in a study of T cells in narcolepsy. Study-wide findings and caveats: Blood of same and different patients, but not healthy controls, reportedly held recurring autoreactive clonotypes. Same-patient CSF and blood CD4+ T cell clonotypes included HCRT-specific and TRIB2-specific autoreactive ones.

Clones were sequenced by immunoSEQ multiplex PCR, and TCRdb holds only the in-frame ones, with some missing. The table includes about 30,000 clones, roughly 82% detected once. Note on this clone: What it recognizes is unknown.

Per germline, CDR1 SGHAT and CDR2 FQNNGV. This CDR3 has 14 residues. The source of this sequence is a human donor with narcolepsy. The chain joins TRBV11-2 to TRBJ2-5; 7 nucleotides match TRBD1. The better agreement between TRBJ2-7 and the DNA end casts doubt on the J call. The sample was CD45RA- memory CD4+ T cells from PBMCs. In DNA, the CDR3 is TGTGCCAGCAGCACACAGGGGAACGTCCACGAGCAGTACTTC. Protein product: CASSTQGNVHEQYF.